The rows below give T cell receptor beta chains drawn from one sample of a study of T cell repertoires in cytomegalovirus infection. Their target antigens are unknown. MiXCR, applied by TCRdb to the reads, yields one record per CDR3 protein. The sample includes about 890,000 distinct CDR3 sequences, roughly 30% of them seen just once. The specimen was cultured CD8+ T cells from PBMCs, collected from culture after CMV antigen stimulation. Receptor source: a human donor in good health (CMV status not recorded). Some clones in this sample may be carry-over from other donors' samples. Each CDR3 is given with its conserved first and last residue. D genes are given only for firm matches. Clone size is shown for a subset of rows, as once, few, many or a class of expanded clone.

-	TRBV7-8	TRBJ2-1	few	TGTGCCAGCACCCTGCGCCCGTTGGAGGGGGGTTACAATGAGCAGTTCTTC	CASTLRPLEGGYNEQFF
-	TRBV2	TRBJ1-1	-	TGTGCCAGCAGTGGGAAGCCGGGACGGAGAACGGACACTGAAGCTTTCTTT	CASSGKPGRRTDTEAFF
TRBD1	TRBV2	TRBJ1-1	few	TGTGCCAGCAGTGACTTACAGGGGCTGAACACTGAAGCTTTCTTT	CASSDLQGLNTEAFF
-	TRBV7-6	TRBJ1-4	few	TGTGCCAGCAGCTTATTACCTGAAAAACTGTTTTTT	CASSLLPEKLFF
TRBD1	TRBV6-5	TRBJ2-7	-	TGTGCCAGCAGTTACCCCAGGCAGGGGGATACCTACGAGCAGTACTTC	CASSYPRQGDTYEQYF
-	TRBV9	TRBJ1-1	-	TGTGCCAGCAGCGCCCGCCTGGCAGACTTT	CASSARLADF
-	TRBV7-7	TRBJ1-1	-	TGTGCTAGCAGCGCGTGGGGGACGAACACTGAAGCTTTCTTT	CASSAWGTNTEAFF
-	TRBV4-1	TRBJ2-7	many	TGCGCCAGCAGCCAGAGTCAGCATCACTCCTACGAGCAGTACTTC	CASSQSQHHSYEQYF
-	TRBV7-8	TRBJ1-1	many	TGTGCCAGCAGCCCCCCGGGATGGGAAAACACTGAAGCTTTCTTT	CASSPPGWENTEAFF
-	TRBV7-2	TRBJ2-3	few	TGTGCCAGCAGCTCGGACATCCGTGGATACACAGATACGCAGTATTTT	CASSSDIRGYTDTQYF
TRBD2	TRBV6-2/TRBV6-3	TRBJ2-1	-	TGTGCCAGCAGTTACGGACTAGCGGGGGACCAATACAATGAGCAGTTCTTC	CASSYGLAGDQYNEQFF
TRBD1	TRBV7-3	TRBJ1-2	many	TGTGCCAGCAGCCCGACGGGACAGGCCCTCCTCGGGGGCTACACCTTC	CASSPTGQALLGGYTF
TRBD2	TRBV7-8	TRBJ2-1	many	TGTGCCAGCAGCTCCTACTCTCGACTAGCGGGGGGATACAATGAGCAGTTCTTC	CASSSYSRLAGGYNEQFF
TRBD2	TRBV12-3/TRBV12-4	TRBJ2-1	many	TGTGCCAGCAGTTTAACAGCGGGGGGCTCCAAAGAGCAGTTCTTC	CASSLTAGGSKEQFF
-	TRBV6-5	TRBJ2-3	-	TGTGCCAGCAGTTACGGGGACACAGCAGATACGCAGTATTTT	CASSYGDTADTQYF
-	TRBV5-4	TRBJ2-3	many	TGTGCCAGCAGCTTTGGGTTAAAGAGCCCAGATACGCAGTATTTT	CASSFGLKSPDTQYF
-	TRBV12-3/TRBV12-4	TRBJ2-3	many	TGTGCCAGCAGAAAGGCAGGGTGGCCCACAGATACGCAGTATTTT	CASRKAGWPTDTQYF
-	TRBV27	TRBJ1-1	-	TGTGCCAGCAGTTCCACGCGGCTGAACACTGAAGCTTTCTTT	CASSSTRLNTEAFF
TRBD2	TRBV7-8	TRBJ2-3	once	TGTGCCAGCAGCTACCGGACTAGCCTGGTAGATACGCAGTATTTT	CASSYRTSLVDTQYF
-	TRBV6-5	TRBJ1-1	-	TGTGCCAGCACAGCATCCTTTGACACTGAAGCTTTCTTT	CASTASFDTEAFF
-	TRBV7-6	TRBJ2-5	-	TGTGCCAGCATGTGGGGGCCGGAGACCCAGTACTTC	CASMWGPETQYF
TRBD2	TRBV7-9	TRBJ2-1	-	TGTGCCAGCAGCCCAAGCGGGGGGACTATCGATGAGCAGTTCTTC	CASSPSGGTIDEQFF
TRBD1	TRBV20-1	TRBJ2-7	-	TGCAGTGCTAGGGACAGGGGTGCCTACGAGCAGTACTTC	CSARDRGAYEQYF
-	TRBV6-2/TRBV6-3	TRBJ1-2	-	TGTGCCAGCAGCCTGTCTGGGCATACCGACTATGGCTACACCTTC	CASSLSGHTDYGYTF
TRBD1	TRBV11-3	TRBJ1-2	few	TGTGCCAGCAGGGACAGGCAGGTCTATGGCTACACCTTC	CASRDRQVYGYTF
TRBD2	TRBV6-1	TRBJ2-7	many	TGTGCCAGCAGTGGCCTCGGCGGGAGGCCCTACGAGCAGTACTTC	CASSGLGGRPYEQYF
TRBD1	TRBV10-2	TRBJ2-1	-	TGCGCCAGCAGTGAGTCGGGGGACAGCTCCTACAATGAGCAGTTCTTC	CASSESGDSSYNEQFF
-	TRBV6-2/TRBV6-3	TRBJ2-3	few	TGTGCCAGCACCAGGGGCAGGCACACAGATACGCAGTATTTT	CASTRGRHTDTQYF
-	TRBV15	TRBJ2-2	-	TGTGCCTGCCGGGAGGGGGCCGACACCGGGGAGCTGTTTTTT	CACREGADTGELFF
-	TRBV7-9	TRBJ2-7	few	TGTGCCAGCAGCTTACTGGGGAGCAACGAGCAGTACTTC	CASSLLGSNEQYF
-	TRBV7-9	TRBJ1-5	-	TGTGCCAGCAGCTTAGCCGGGGGTGAGGCCCAGCATTTT	CASSLAGGEAQHF
TRBD2	TRBV20-1	TRBJ2-2	-	TGCAGTGCTAGGAGGCCAGCGGGGGGACCGAACACCGGGGAGCTGTTTTTT	CSARRPAGGPNTGELFF
-	TRBV19	TRBJ1-4	-	TGTGCCAGTAGCGGAGAGAATTCCGAAAAACTGTTTTTT	CASSGENSEKLFF
-	TRBV7-6	TRBJ1-3	-	TGTGCCAGCAGCCCCGAGGGGGACCGGATTGTCCTCGGAAACACCATATATTTT	CASSPEGDRIVLGNTIYF
-	TRBV7-2	TRBJ1-1	few	TGTGCCAGCAGCTTGGCAGGGAGGAGCAACACTGAAGCTTTCTTT	CASSLAGRSNTEAFF
TRBD1	TRBV29-1	TRBJ1-2	-	TGCAGCGCCGCGGGACAGAGCTATGGCTACACCTTC	CSAAGQSYGYTF
-	TRBV19	TRBJ1-1	-	TGTGCCAGTAGTATCTCGGCAGGGATGCCTGAAGCTTTCTTT	CASSISAGMPEAFF
-	TRBV27	TRBJ1-2	-	TGTGCCAGCAGACGGGACGGCCTCTATGGCTACACCTTC	CASRRDGLYGYTF
TRBD2	TRBV6-5	TRBJ2-3	few	TGTGCCAGCAGTTCTCTACCGGGACTAGCTTCAGATACGCAGTATTTT	CASSSLPGLASDTQYF
-	TRBV12-3/TRBV12-4	TRBJ2-1	-	TGTGCCAGCAGTGACGGGACAATCGGGCAGTTCTTC	CASSDGTIGQFF
-	TRBV19	TRBJ2-3	-	TGTGCCAGTAGTATTTTGGGCTCTAGCACAGATACGCAGTATTTT	CASSILGSSTDTQYF
TRBD1	TRBV12-3/TRBV12-4	TRBJ1-4	few	TGTGCCAGCAGTTTAGGGACAGGTTGGAGTAATGAAAAACTGTTTTTT	CASSLGTGWSNEKLFF
-	TRBV29-1	TRBJ2-1	few	TGCAGCGTTGAACTGTACGGGGAGGTCACCTACAATGAGCAGTTCTTC	CSVELYGEVTYNEQFF
-	TRBV7-9	TRBJ1-1	few	TGTGCCAGCACCTATATGAACACTGAAGCTTTCTTT	CASTYMNTEAFF
TRBD2	TRBV11-2	TRBJ2-3	few	TGTGCCAGCAGCCTGACTAGCGGGGGGTGGGATACGCAGTATTTT	CASSLTSGGWDTQYF
TRBD1	TRBV27	TRBJ1-5	-	TGTGCCAGCAGTGCGGACAGGGGATTTAGCAATCAGCCCCAGCATTTT	CASSADRGFSNQPQHF
TRBD2	TRBV6-1	TRBJ2-5	few	TGTGCCAGCAGTGAAGTCGAGCGGGGTTACCAAGAGACCCAGTACTTC	CASSEVERGYQETQYF
TRBD2	TRBV12-3/TRBV12-4	TRBJ2-5	few	TGTGCCAGCAACAGAGCGGGACAAGAGACCCAGTACTTC	CASNRAGQETQYF
TRBD1	TRBV28	TRBJ2-1	few	TGTGCCAGCAGTTTAACGACAGGGTGGAATGAGCAGTTCTTC	CASSLTTGWNEQFF
-	TRBV7-9	TRBJ1-4	-	TGTGCCAGCAGCACCTCAGGGAGGAGAGATGAAAAACTGTTTTTT	CASSTSGRRDEKLFF
-	TRBV27	TRBJ2-2	-	TGTGCCACCCTGGAAGCCGGGGAGCTGTTTTTT	CATLEAGELFF